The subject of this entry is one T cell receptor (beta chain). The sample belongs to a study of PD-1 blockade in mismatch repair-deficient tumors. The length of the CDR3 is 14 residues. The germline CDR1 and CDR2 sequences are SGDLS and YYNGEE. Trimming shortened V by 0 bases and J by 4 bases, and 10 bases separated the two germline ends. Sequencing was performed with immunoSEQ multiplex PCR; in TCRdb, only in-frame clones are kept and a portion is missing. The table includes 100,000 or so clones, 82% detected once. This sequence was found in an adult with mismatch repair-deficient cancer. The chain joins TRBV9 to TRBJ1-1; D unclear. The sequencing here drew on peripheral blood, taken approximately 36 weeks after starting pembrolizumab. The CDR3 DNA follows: TGTGCCAGCAGCGTAGGGCAGCTGAGCACTGAAGCTTTCTTT. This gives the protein CASSVGQLSTEAFF.